Sequencing of this T cell receptor beta chain was carried out in a study of blood T cell repertoires in COVID-19. Turning to the study itself: The United States, Italy and Spain were the sources of the acute and convalescent COVID-19 samples. Sample material is recorded as cDNA or gDNA derived from T cells, B-cell-depleted T cells, or PBMCs.

Authors' processing steps: Scientists estimated how many nucleated cells there were by amplifying reference gene primers. Here immunoSEQ multiplex PCR was the method, and the copy in TCRdb shows in-frame clones only, minus some. The DNA gave D and trimming, while V, J and clone size come from that table. The repertoire holds roughly 120,000 clones, with over 80% as singletons. This clone occurred a few times. CDR3 size: 14 residues. V dropped 5 bases and J dropped 1; count of bases not matched to a gene: 4. Germline V gene data show CDR1 as SGHTS and CDR2 as YDEGEE. This TCR was recovered from a woman between 55 and 75 years old with acute or convalescent COVID-19. Sequencing was carried out using peripheral blood. J is TRBJ1-1 and V is TRBV5-8; 8 positions match TRBD1. CDR3 residues: CASRAGTGNTEAFF. For the CDR3, the DNA is TGTGCCAGCAGGGCCGGGACAGGGAACACTGAAGCTTTCTTT.